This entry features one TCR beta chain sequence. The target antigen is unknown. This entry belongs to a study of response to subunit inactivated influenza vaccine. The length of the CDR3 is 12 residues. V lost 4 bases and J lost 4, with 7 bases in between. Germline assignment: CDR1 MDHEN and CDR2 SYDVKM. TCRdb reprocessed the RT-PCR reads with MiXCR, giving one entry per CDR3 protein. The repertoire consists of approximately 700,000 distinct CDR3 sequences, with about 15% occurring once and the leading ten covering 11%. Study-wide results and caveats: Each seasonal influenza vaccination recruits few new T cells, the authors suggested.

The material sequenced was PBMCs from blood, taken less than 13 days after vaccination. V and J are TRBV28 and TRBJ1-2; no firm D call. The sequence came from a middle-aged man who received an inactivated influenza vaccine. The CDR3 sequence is CASSSGSYGYTF. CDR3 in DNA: TGTGCCAGCAGTTCGGGGTCCTATGGCTACACCTTC.